The rows below give T cell receptor beta chains drawn from one sample of a study of T-cell reconstitution after alpha-beta-depleted transplantation in children. TCRdb processed the PCR reads anew with MiXCR; each CDR3 protein has one entry. The sample lists about 600,000 distinct CDR3 sequences, about 23% occurring once. The sequencing here drew on PBMCs, mostly from graft donor cells, taken 360 days after TCRalphabeta/CD19-depleted stem cell transplant. Receptors were obtained from a boy in the first two years of life who had a stem cell transplant for acute myeloid leukemia, so the T cells may come from the graft donor. The CDR3 runs from the conserved cysteine through the conserved F or W. The order of the fields is V gene, J gene, clone size, CDR3 protein. For some rows the clone size is stated as once, few or many, or as a class when expanded; others skip it.

TRBV29-1,TRBJ1-1,many,CSVGLLNTEAFF
TRBV12-3/TRBV12-4,TRBJ2-3,few,CASSQGTADTQYF
TRBV4-3,TRBJ1-3,NA,CASSQDSTSLSGNTIYF
TRBV20-1,TRBJ2-1,few,CSARGQGPYNEQFF
TRBV6-2/TRBV6-3,TRBJ1-5,NA,CASSSSGQGRQPQHF
TRBV5-1,TRBJ1-1,few,CASSLESAVNTEAFF
TRBV20-1,TRBJ2-5,few,CSAEGAGGGQETQYF
TRBV7-8,TRBJ2-7,NA,CASSLPLGGYEQYF
TRBV20-1,TRBJ2-1,NA,CSARIPGQLYNEQFF
TRBV25-1,TRBJ2-7,many,CASSESMGTGYYEQYF
TRBV12-3/TRBV12-4,TRBJ2-2,NA,CASRPFGVGEGELFF
TRBV6-5,TRBJ2-1,NA,CASSYGPRASRYNEQFF
TRBV6-5,TRBJ1-3,NA,CASSYTRTGVGFTGNTIYF
TRBV20-1,TRBJ1-5,NA,CSARDASLGGRGNQPQHF
TRBV4-3,TRBJ2-3,many,CASSQGVVWATSTDTQYF
TRBV6-5,TRBJ1-2,few,CASGYVGSSYGYTF
TRBV2,TRBJ2-3,few,CASSGGLTDTQYF
TRBV7-2,TRBJ2-5,NA,CASSLGLGKETQYF
TRBV10-3,TRBJ2-7,many,CAISESGGQRYEQYF
TRBV6-5,TRBJ2-6,NA,CASSYYGQAYGANVLTF
TRBV5-6,TRBJ2-1,many,CASSPGQAGNEQFF
TRBV5-5,TRBJ2-4,few,CASSLQVLAKNIQYF
TRBV10-2,TRBJ2-3,NA,CASSGGTSGGLSDTQYF
TRBV10-3,TRBJ2-5,NA,CAISEGTSGAKETQYF
TRBV29-1,TRBJ2-5,many,CSVVSSPSQETQYF
TRBV25-1,TRBJ2-2,NA,CASSGDRLITGELFF
TRBV25-1,TRBJ1-1,NA,CASQGRGRTEAFF
TRBV4-3,TRBJ2-3,many,CASSPWSSRSTDTQYF
TRBV5-1,TRBJ2-3,NA,CASNRGRTDTQYF
TRBV7-9,TRBJ2-5,many,CASSPLQTQYF
TRBV12-3/TRBV12-4,TRBJ1-2,NA,CASRSGTGSDYGYTF
TRBV6-1,TRBJ2-1,NA,CANSPGTGLYNEQFF
TRBV3-1,TRBJ2-3,NA,CASSQYLAGDRADTQYF
TRBV27,TRBJ2-2,NA,CASSPWASGGPPIQNTGELFF
TRBV29-1,TRBJ2-7,NA,CSVIRGASGRSTYEQYF